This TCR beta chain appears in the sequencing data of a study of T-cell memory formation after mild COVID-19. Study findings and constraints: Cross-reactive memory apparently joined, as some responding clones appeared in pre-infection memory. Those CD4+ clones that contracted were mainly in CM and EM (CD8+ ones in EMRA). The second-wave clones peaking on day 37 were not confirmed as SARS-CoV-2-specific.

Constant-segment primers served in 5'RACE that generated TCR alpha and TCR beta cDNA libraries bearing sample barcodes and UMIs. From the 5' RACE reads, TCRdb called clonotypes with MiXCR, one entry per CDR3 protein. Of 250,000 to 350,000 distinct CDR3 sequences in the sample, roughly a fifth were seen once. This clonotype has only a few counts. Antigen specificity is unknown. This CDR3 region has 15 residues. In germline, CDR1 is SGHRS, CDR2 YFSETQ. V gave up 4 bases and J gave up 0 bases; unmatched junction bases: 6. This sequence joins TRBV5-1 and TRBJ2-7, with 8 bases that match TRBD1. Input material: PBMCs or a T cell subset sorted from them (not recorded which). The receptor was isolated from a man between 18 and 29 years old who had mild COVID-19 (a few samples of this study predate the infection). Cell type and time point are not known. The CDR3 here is CASSPGTGNSYEQYV. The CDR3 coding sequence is TGCGCCAGCAGCCCCGGGACAGGCAACTCCTACGAGCAGTACGTC.